This entry lists 21 T cell receptor beta chains sequenced from one sample in a study of cytomegalovirus exposure and HLA in healthy donors. The study ran its PCR with 60 Vbeta and 13 Jbeta primers. Here immunoSEQ multiplex PCR was the method, and the copy in TCRdb shows in-frame clones only, minus some. Here the sample spans roughly 120,000 clones, about 76% being singletons. The sequencing sample was made of PBMCs. These receptors all come from a woman in her 30s in good health and CMV-seronegative.

Details on this clone: Other DNA sequences in the same sample also yield this CDR3. The rearrangement joins TRBV7-9 to TRBJ1-1; TRBD1 is a possible D gene (6 bases). V lost 1 base and J 1 base, leaving 7 bases between the germline ends. The CDR3 extends over 14 amino acids. Germline V lookup: CDR1 SEHNR, CDR2 FQNEAQ (reference sequence). CDR3 protein: CASSLGTANTEAFF. CDR3 bases: TGTGCCAGCAGCTTAGGGACAGCGAACACTGAAGCTTTCTTT.

The chain uses TRBV7-9 and TRBJ2-1, with D tentatively TRBD1 (6 bases). Germline V gene data show CDR1 as SEHNR and CDR2 as FQNEAQ (reference sequence). CDR3 length equals 15 residues. V lost 5 bases, J lost 0 bases, and 11 bases lay in between. The CDR3 nucleotides are TGTGCCAGCAGCATTGGACAGAGCTCCTACAATGAGCAGTTCTTC. Translated, it gives CASSIGQSSYNEQFF. The variable domain in full, with the rest retrieved from reference TRBV7-9 and TRBJ2-1, is DTGVSQNPRHKITKRGQNVTFRCDPISEHNRLYWYRQTLGQGPEFLTYFQNEAQLEKSRLLSDRFSAERPKGSFSTLEIQRTEQGDSAMYLCASSIGQSSYNEQFFGPGTRLTVL.

V gene TRBV5-1 combines with J gene TRBJ2-5, with 9 bases fitting TRBD1. Germline values: CDR1 SGHRS, CDR2 YFSETQ. This CDR3 is built from 15 residues. V shed 3 bases, J shed 0 bases, and the junction held 3 bases outside the gene matches. CDR3 in DNA: TGCGCCAGCAGCTGGGGGACAGGGTACCAAGAGACCCAGTACTTC. Amino acids: CASSWGTGYQETQYF. Full variable domain (outside the CDR3, taken from reference TRBV5-1 and TRBJ2-5): KAGVTQTPRYLIKTRGQQVTLSCSPISGHRSVSWYQQTPGQGLQFLFEYFSETQRNKGNFPGRFSGRQFSNSRSEMNVSTLELGDSALYLCASSWGTGYQETQYFGPGTRLLVL.

Points on this clone: The CDR3 does not close with the conserved phenylalanine or tryptophan, likely indicating a read error. The rearrangement joins TRBV9 to TRBJ2-7, with 8 bases lining up with TRBD2. The CDR3 length is 15 residues. The germline V gene has CDR1 SGDLS and CDR2 YYNGEE. V lost 0 bases, J lost 0 bases, and 2 bases stayed unmatched. As DNA, the CDR3 is TGTGCCAGCAGCGTAGGAAGCGGGAGCTCCTACGAGCAGTACCTC. Residues: CASSVGSGSSYEQYL.

The chain has TRBV6-1 and TRBJ2-7; TRBD1 agrees at 8 bases. Unmatched junction bases numbered 8, after V lost 8 bases and J lost 5 bases. Germline-derived CDR1 and CDR2 are MNHNS and SASEGT. This CDR3 contains 13 residues. The chain's CDR3 is CASFLDRANEQYF. CDR3 nucleotide sequence: TGTGCCAGCTTCCTGGACAGGGCCAACGAGCAGTACTTC.

The V call is TRBV7-9, the J call TRBJ2-7; the D gene is possibly TRBD2 (5 bases). CDR1 is SEHNR, CDR2 FQNEAQ, per germline (reference sequence). The CDR3 is made up of 13 amino acids. V lost 2 bases and J 4 bases, leaving 9 bases between the germline ends. The CDR3 nucleotides read TGTGCCAGCAGCTTACAACGCGGGTACGAGCAGTACTTC. It translates to CASSLQRGYEQYF.

V and J are TRBV19 and TRBJ2-5; D perhaps matches TRBD2 (7 bases). The CDR3 has 18 residues. CDR1 LNHDA and CDR2 SQIVND come from the germline V gene (reference sequence). With 3 bases removed from V and 2 bases from J, the gap between germline ends came to 22 bases. CDR3 sequence: CASSISASGGGLQETQYF. CDR3 DNA: TGTGCCAGTAGTATCTCGGCTAGCGGAGGGGGTTTGCAAGAGACCCAGTACTTC.

This clone appeared a single time. The chain has TRBV27 and TRBJ1-5; 10 bases are a match to TRBD1. V shed 5 bases, J shed 9 bases, and the junction held 7 bases outside the gene matches. Per germline, CDR1 MNHEY and CDR2 SMNVEV (reference sequence). This CDR3 region has 14 residues. The CDR3 loop is CASSKGQGFGPQHF. In DNA, the CDR3 is TGTGCCAGCAGTAAGGGACAGGGGTTCGGGCCCCAGCATTTT.

V usage is TRBV4-1 and J usage is TRBJ2-1, with TRBD1 as a possible D gene (6 bases). CDR1 MGHRA and CDR2 YSYEKL come from the germline V gene. The CDR3 runs 13 residues. Trimming stripped 9 bases from V and 4 bases from J, with 13 bases between. The CDR3 bases are TGCGCCAGTAGAGCCACAGGGTACAATGAGCAGTTCTTC. As protein: CASRATGYNEQFF.

A word on this clone: A junction boundary mismatches the germline segment, possibly from a read error. The V and J genes are TRBV10-1 and TRBJ2-1; 14 nucleotides agree with TRBD2. This CDR3 is 15 amino acids long. Germline V gene sequence: CDR1 WNHNN, CDR2 SYGVQD (reference sequence). The CDR3 protein is CASRESGLAGVEQFF. The CDR3 DNA reads TGCGCCAGCAGAGAGTCGGGACTAGCGGGAGTTGAGCAGTTCTTC.

The chain links TRBV19 to TRBJ1-1; possibly TRBD1 for D (6 bases). CDR3 size: 13 residues. Trimming removed 3 bases from V and 6 bases from J, with 11 bases in between. In germline, CDR1 is LNHDA, CDR2 SQIVND (reference sequence). The DNA for the CDR3 is TGTGCCAGTAGTATGTTTGGGGGCGCTGAAGCTTTCTTT. Its translation is CASSMFGGAEAFF.

This clone was seen once. The DNA for the CDR3 is TGTGCCAGCAGTGGGACTAGCGGGAGAAGGGGTAGCGCAGATACGCAGTATTTT. Its protein product is CASSGTSGRRGSADTQYF. The chain carries TRBV6-1 and TRBJ2-3; 13 bases agree with TRBD2. This CDR3 region has 18 residues. V lost 4 bases to trimming and J lost 4 bases; unmatched junction nucleotides: 11. Germline V gene lookup returns CDR1 MNHNS and CDR2 SASEGT.

This chain joins TRBV28 and TRBJ2-2; D not certain. V dropped 5 bases and J dropped 6 bases, with 13 bases sitting between them. Germline loops: CDR1 MDHEN, CDR2 SYDVKM. The CDR3 has 14 amino acids. The chain's CDR3 is CASSVHQAPGELFF. The CDR3 DNA reads TGTGCCAGCAGTGTCCATCAAGCCCCCGGGGAGCTGTTTTTT.

J is TRBJ2-7 and V is TRBV11-2; D ambiguous. CDR3 length equals 12 residues. The germline CDR1 and CDR2 sequences are SGHAT and FQNNGV. With 5 bases removed from V and 3 bases from J, the gap between germline ends came to 8 bases. The CDR3: CASSIIFYEQYF. In nucleotides, the CDR3 is TGTGCCAGCAGCATCATTTTCTACGAGCAGTACTTC.

This clone was picked up one time. This chain links TRBV2 with TRBJ2-5; D is perhaps TRBD1 (6 bases). CDR1 is SNHLY and CDR2 is FYNNEI in the germline V gene. V shed 7 bases and J shed 3 bases, with 12 bases lying between them. The CDR3 is 13 residues long. Here the CDR3 DNA reads TGTGCCAGCACGTGGTCAGGGGAAGAGACCCAGTACTTC. It is translated as CASTWSGEETQYF.

The rearrangement uses TRBV11-2 and TRBJ2-7; TRBD2 is a possible D gene (7 bases). The CDR3 covers 12 residues. The V end lost 5 bases, the J end lost 6 bases, and 11 bases lay between the germline ends. The V gene's germline CDR1 is SGHAT and CDR2 FQNNGV. The CDR3 sequence is CASSLGGVEQYF. CDR3 bases: TGTGCCAGCAGCCTAGGGGGGGTCGAGCAGTACTTC.

The chain is built from TRBV6-1 and TRBJ1-4; TRBD1 matches 7 bases. The junction had 5 bases not matched to a gene; V was cut back by 2 bases and J by 8 bases. The CDR3 covers 14 residues. The germline CDR1 and CDR2 sequences are MNHNS and SASEGT. CDR3 region: CASSEQGVSEKLFF. In DNA form, the CDR3 reads TGTGCCAGCAGTGAACAGGGGGTCAGCGAAAAACTGTTTTTT.

The gene calls are TRBV6-1 and TRBJ2-6; tentatively, D is TRBD2 (5 bases). This CDR3 has 18 residues. V was pared by 4 bases and J by 0 bases, with 16 bases between. CDR1 and CDR2 (germline): MNHNS, SASEGT. CDR3 amino acids: CASSGRDTPYSGANVLTF. Written as DNA, the CDR3 is TGTGCCAGCAGTGGCCGGGATACACCTTACTCTGGGGCCAACGTCCTGACTTTC.

The V gene is TRBV27, the J gene TRBJ2-3; D might be TRBD1 (5 bases). This CDR3 comprises 12 residues. Germline V CDR1 and CDR2: MNHEY, SMNVEV (reference sequence). V was clipped by 5 bases and J by 7 bases, with 10 bases between them. CDR3 DNA: TGTGCCAGCAGTCCAGGGCGAAATACGCAGTATTTT. It yields the protein CASSPGRNTQYF.

V and J are TRBV7-8 and TRBJ2-3, with 9 bases aligning to TRBD2. CDR3 length: 15 residues. The trim removed 1 base at V and 6 bases at J, leaving 5 bases unmatched. CDR1 and CDR2 from the germline V gene are SGHVS and FQNEAQ. CDR3 loop: CASSLGGRASDTQYF. The CDR3 DNA is TGTGCCAGCAGCTTAGGCGGGAGGGCCTCTGATACGCAGTATTTT.

The V gene is TRBV18, the J gene TRBJ2-5, with D maybe TRBD2 (6 bases). The J call is doubtful: the DNA matches TRBJ2-7 better. CDR3 length equals 15 residues. CDR1 and CDR2 (germline): KGHSH, LQKENI. The DNA for the CDR3 is TGTGCCAGCTCAGCGGGACCCCCTAGGGCCTACGAGCAGTACTTC. Its protein is CASSAGPPRAYEQYF.